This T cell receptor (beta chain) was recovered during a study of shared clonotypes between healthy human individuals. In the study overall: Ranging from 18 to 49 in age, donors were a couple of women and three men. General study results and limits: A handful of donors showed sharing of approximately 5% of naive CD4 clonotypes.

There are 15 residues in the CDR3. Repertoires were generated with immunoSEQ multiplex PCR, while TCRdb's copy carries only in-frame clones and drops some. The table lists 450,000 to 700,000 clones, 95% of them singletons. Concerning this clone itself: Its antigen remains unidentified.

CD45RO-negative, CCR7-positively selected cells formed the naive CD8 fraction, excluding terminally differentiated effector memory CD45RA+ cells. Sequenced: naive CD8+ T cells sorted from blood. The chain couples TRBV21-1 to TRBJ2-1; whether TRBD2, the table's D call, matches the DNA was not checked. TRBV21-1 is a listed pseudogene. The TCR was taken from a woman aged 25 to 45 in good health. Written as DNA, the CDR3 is TGTGCCAGCAGCAAACTCAGCGGGAGTGGGGATGAGCAGTTCTTC. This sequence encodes CASSKLSGSGDEQFF.